This TCR beta chain derives from a study of early stage breast cancer tumors. Study background: ER+/PR+/HER2- status applied to about 80% of the 16 invasive breast tumors. The ER+/PR+/HER2- tumors included fewer than ten ductal and a handful of lobular carcinomas. Study conclusions and caveats: Blood repertoires resembled normal breast more than tumor. Compared with adjacent normal breast, tumors showed 2.5 to 3-fold denser, more clonal T cells.

Comments on this clone: The antigen is undetermined.

TCRdb keeps only in-frame clones here, not all; method: immunoSEQ multiplex PCR. The sample includes approximately 39,000 clones, around 68% seen only once; the top ten take less than 7.5%. The CDR3 length is 15 residues. The V end was cut by 5 bases, the J end by 5 bases, with 18 bases between. Germline V CDR1 and CDR2: MNHEY, SVGAGI. This sequence originates from a person between 60 and 69 years old with breast cancer. The chain links TRBV6-5 to TRBJ1-2; the D gene is possibly TRBD1 (6 bases). The sample comprised blood. This chain's CDR3 is CASSNTGLGVYGYTF. Here the CDR3 DNA reads TGTGCCAGCAGTAATACAGGGTTGGGTGTATATGGCTACACCTTC.